One sample yielded the 9 T cell receptor beta chains listed below, sequenced in a study of blood T cell repertoires in COVID-19 (dated by TCRdb to 2020 to 2022). Library creation used the immunoSEQ multiplex PCR assay. TCRdb's version of the immuneACCESS table is confined to in-frame rearrangements and falls short of the full clone set. An unresolved V gene accounts for under half of the shortfall where checked; the remainder is of unknown origin. Here the sample has over 200,000 clones; over 80% occur a single time. The top ten hold roughly 1.3% of the sample. The sequenced sample was peripheral blood. All receptors come from a woman aged 25-40 years with COVID-19, enrolled during active disease.

The chain recombines TRBV24-1 with TRBJ2-1, with 8 nucleotides matching TRBD2. Germline values: CDR1 KGHDR, CDR2 SFDVKD. The ends lost 5 bases at V and 8 bases at J; junction bases unmatched: 10. The CDR3 has 15 residues. The CDR3 nucleotides are TGTGCCACCAGTGCCCGGGGGGGCCGAGGGGATGAGCAGTTCTTC. This encodes CATSARGGRGDEQFF.

This chain links TRBV6-4 with TRBJ1-2; 10 nucleotides match TRBD1. J was trimmed by 3 bases and V by 4 bases; bases with no gene match: 5. The CDR3 totals 15 residues. CDR1 is MRHNA and CDR2 is SNTAGT in the germline V gene. The CDR3 DNA is TGTGCCAGCAGTGCCCCGACAGGGGGCCACTATGGCTACACCTTC. This encodes CASSAPTGGHYGYTF.

The rearrangement joins TRBV7-6 to TRBJ2-1, with TRBD2 identical over 12 bases. V lost 1 base, J lost 2 bases, and 3 bases stayed unmatched. The CDR3 spans 17 residues. Germline V gene lookup returns CDR1 SGHVS and CDR2 FNYEAQ. The CDR3: CASSLVTSGGPYNEQFF. For the CDR3, the DNA is TGTGCCAGCAGCTTAGTTACTAGCGGGGGGCCCTACAATGAGCAGTTCTTC.

This chain joins TRBV15 and TRBJ2-5, with TRBD2 as a possible D gene (5 bases). The CDR3 has 11 amino acids. The V gene lost 8 bases and the J gene lost 4 bases, with 8 bases spanning the gap. Germline CDR1 and CDR2: LNHNV and YYDKDF (reference sequence). The CDR3 is CATQLGETQYF. CDR3 DNA sequence: TGTGCCACCCAACTAGGAGAGACCCAGTACTTC.

V usage is TRBV28 and J usage is TRBJ2-5; the D is unclear. The CDR3 has 14 amino acids. Germline V gene data show CDR1 as MDHEN and CDR2 as SYDVKM. Trimming took 6 bases from V and 2 from J, leaving 13 bases between them. DNA for the CDR3: TGTGCCAGCAGCCTAGAACGGTGGCAAGAGACCCAGTACTTC. The encoded protein is CASSLERWQETQYF.

The CDR3 nucleotides are TGTGCCAGCAGCCAAGAAAGCAGGTTTACAAGGGGCTACACCTTC. Translation: CASSQESRFTRGYTF. This rearrangement joins TRBV14 to TRBJ1-2; D unclear. V was shortened by 0 bases and J by 8 bases, with 16 bases between the two germline ends. CDR3 size: 15 residues. Germline V gives CDR1 SGHDN, CDR2 FVKESK.

J is TRBJ2-7 and V is TRBV28, with 9 positions matching TRBD1. The CDR3 has 14 amino acids. Germline V gene lookup returns CDR1 MDHEN and CDR2 SYDVKM. With V trimmed by 7 bases and J by 1 base, 5 bases remained unmatched. CDR3 in DNA: TGTGCCAGCACCCGGGACAGGGTATCCTACGAGCAGTACTTC. Translation gives CASTRDRVSYEQYF.

The genes are TRBV30 and TRBJ2-2; 7 bases fit TRBD1. CDR3 length: 16 amino acids. Germline trimming cut 0 bases from V and 2 bases from J; bases unmatched to any gene: 6. Germline CDR1 reads GTSNPN; CDR2 reads SVGIG (reference sequence). The CDR3 nucleotides read TGTGCCTGGAGTGTACACGGGACAGAAAACACCGGGGAGCTGTTTTTT. This gives the protein CAWSVHGTENTGELFF.

The chain employs TRBV25-1 and TRBJ2-1; 7 bases fit TRBD1. From germline, CDR1 is MGHDK and CDR2 SYGVNS. J lost 7 bases, V lost 7 bases, and 7 bases had no gene match. CDR3 size: 13 residues. CDR3 in amino acids: CASNQQGWNEQFF. CDR3 nucleotide sequence: TGTGCCAGCAATCAACAGGGGTGGAATGAGCAGTTCTTC.